The clone carrying this T cell receptor (beta chain) was found once. Antigen: not known. During surgery, about 0.5-1 mL peripheral blood was drawn from four of eight donors. The table came from immunoSEQ multiplex PCR; TCRdb's copy has only in-frame clones and leaves some out. The table shows some 57,000 clones, with 94% occurring only once. The data are from a study of human thymus T cells. Points from the study as a whole: Within thymic and blood repertoires, V and J gene usage appeared to be biased.

The CDR3 contains 16 residues. The V and J ends lost 4 bases and 3 bases, in that order; junction bases with no gene match: 3. The germline V gene encodes CDR1 SGHDN and CDR2 FVKESK. The specimen sequenced was blood. The sequence derives from a boy in the first two years of life with a congenital heart defect but otherwise immunologically healthy. This sequence joins TRBV14 and TRBJ2-2, with 12 bases fitting TRBD2. CDR3 in DNA: TGTGCCAGCAGCCCCTGGACTAGCGGGGACACCGGGGAGCTGTTTTTT. Translated, it gives CASSPWTSGDTGELFF.